This is a list of T cell receptor beta chains from one sample in a study of T cells expressing NK-cell markers. TCRdb re-called the 5' RACE reads, yielding one record per CDR3 amino acid sequence without DNA. This table holds about 550,000 distinct CDR3 sequences. Sequencing input: blood T cells: a sorted CD56 or NKG2C T cell subset, CD4+ or CD8+ T cells, or bulk PBMC T cells (not recorded which). The receptors derive from a young man in good health. Both conserved end residues are part of each CDR3.

V gene	J gene	CDR3 protein
TRBV27	TRBJ2-7	CASSLSAENYEQYF
TRBV15	TRBJ2-4	CATSRDGGRALNIQYF
TRBV19	TRBJ2-5	CASSITGQGLRETQYF
TRBV5-1	TRBJ1-1	CASSLTGPAGTEAFF
TRBV7-9	TRBJ1-3	CASSLLDRATIYF
TRBV7-7	TRBJ2-5	CASSLGQGGKETQYF
TRBV24-1	TRBJ1-1	CATSDRGQGRTEAFF
TRBV2	TRBJ2-1	CASRGDRPSWFF
TRBV12-3/TRBV12-4	TRBJ2-2	CASRERPGELFF
TRBV4-3	TRBJ1-6	CASSQERTVLRSPLHF
TRBV27	TRBJ1-3	CASSSLTGGNTIYF
TRBV29-1	TRBJ2-7	CSVEDRRLATYEQYF
TRBV28	TRBJ2-7	CASTSTPFGTGAYEQYF
TRBV5-1	TRBJ2-1	CASSLADLIARNEQFF
TRBV15	TRBJ2-3	CATSSRLGTGSDTQYF
TRBV5-1	TRBJ2-7	CASSLRGNAYEQYF
TRBV12-3/TRBV12-4	TRBJ1-1	CASSFRTGREAFF
TRBV7-6	TRBJ2-1	CASSLIGSSDNEQFF
TRBV4-2	TRBJ2-3	CASSQAENRVGADTQYF
TRBV27	TRBJ1-5	CASSSRGGYSNQPQHF
TRBV7-2	TRBJ2-7	CASSLSVEQYF
TRBV29-1	TRBJ2-1	CSVVRQVAYNEQFF
TRBV20-1	TRBJ2-7	CSAGFSSYEQYF
TRBV5-1	TRBJ2-3	CASNLQGERGSTQYF
TRBV6-5	TRBJ1-2	CASSSLTGGGFDGYTF
TRBV19	TRBJ2-4	CASSQGTSGGNTYF
TRBV12-3/TRBV12-4	TRBJ2-1	CASSLLAGGNNEQFF
TRBV5-1	TRBJ2-3	CASNLLPGGGTDTQYF
TRBV24-1	TRBJ2-1	CATSDAGRKQFF
TRBV7-8	TRBJ2-7	CASSQQGGGEQYF
TRBV28	TRBJ2-1	CASRPGLAGGSQFF
TRBV12-3/TRBV12-4	TRBJ2-1	CASSLALDPLGEQFF
TRBV7-8	TRBJ2-5	CASSKGQGETQYF
TRBV24-1	TRBJ1-2	CATSDRTGYDGYTF
TRBV7-8	TRBJ2-7	CASSPPAYEQYF
TRBV13	TRBJ1-4	CASSLGQGKRQLFF
TRBV7-8	TRBJ2-1	CASSPGYQQFF
TRBV24-1	TRBJ2-2	CATSDRNRGLNTGELFF
TRBV6-2/TRBV6-3	TRBJ2-7	CASANPGTSSSYEQYF
TRBV3-1	TRBJ1-1	CASSQNSRDKYMNTEAFF
TRBV4-2	TRBJ1-1	CASSYTGKGDTEAFF
TRBV12-5	TRBJ2-2	CASGLVRDRTDTGELFF
TRBV10-3	TRBJ2-2	CAISGRTGSTGELFF
TRBV3-1	TRBJ1-6	CASSQDFLWTGGLSSYNSPLHF
TRBV4-2	TRBJ2-1	CASSQLGLAGAPEQFF
TRBV12-3/TRBV12-4	TRBJ2-2	CASSSAGELFF
TRBV4-1	TRBJ2-3	CASSQDHRQASTDTQYF
TRBV10-3	TRBJ1-1	CAISEEEGLTEAFF
TRBV11-1	TRBJ2-3	CASSLGLAGGPYTDTQYF
TRBV4-1	TRBJ2-1	CASSQVPPGRVGGAYNEQFF
TRBV11-2	TRBJ2-2	CASSPMTISGGTGELFF
TRBV24-1	TRBJ2-5	CATSDASGSAGETQYF
TRBV20-1	TRBJ2-5	CSARDPRTSGTTQYF
TRBV21-1	TRBJ1-1	CASSNQGREAEAFF